This T cell receptor (beta chain) was found in a study of post-analysis software for immune sequencing data. Study in general: Relapsing-remitting, secondary progressive and progressive-relapsing forms of multiple sclerosis all featured among disease courses. Study conclusions and caveats: Five or six TRBV segments were more frequent in patients than controls; TRBV5-6, TRBV5-1 and TRBV20-1 belonged to this group.

This CDR3 has 15 amino acids. Germline V lookup: CDR1 MDHEN, CDR2 SYDVKM. The V end lost 7 bases, the J end lost 8 bases, and 23 bases lay between the germline ends. The TCR beta cDNA libraries contained unique molecular identifiers. TCRdb itself ran the PCR reads through MiXCR, one entry per CDR3 protein. Among under 200,000 distinct CDR3 sequences listed, roughly 28% were seen once. Comment on this clonotype: No antigen is known for it.

The clonotype was recovered from a girl younger than 18 with multiple sclerosis. The chain joins TRBV28 to TRBJ1-1; maybe TRBD1 (5 bases). The sample was blood. The CDR3 coding sequence is TGTGCCAGCACCCCTTCTCCAGGGATGAACGGGGAAGCTTTCTTT. Encoded protein: CASTPSPGMNGEAFF.